The 8 T cell receptor beta chains listed next were all sequenced from one sample in a study of CD8 T cells in ankylosing spondylitis. TCRdb re-analysed the 5' RACE reads in MiXCR, keeping a single row per CDR3 protein. The sample records 350,000 to 450,000 distinct CDR3 sequences, about 20% being singletons. Material: blood, either unsorted or a sorted T cell fraction (not recorded which). The receptors come from a male donor with ankylosing spondylitis or in good health (not recorded which).

The genes are TRBV29-1 and TRBJ2-5; possibly TRBD1 for D (6 bases). CDR3 length: 15 residues. Germline values: CDR1 SQVTM, CDR2 ANQGSEA. The germline V and J ends were trimmed by 2 bases and 2 bases, with 15 bases remaining between them. In DNA, the CDR3 is TGCAGCGTTGAATCCACAGGGAATCCGCAAGAGACCCAGTACTTC. This gives the protein CSVESTGNPQETQYF.

This chain links TRBV7-3 with TRBJ2-2, with D possibly being TRBD1 (6 bases). Germline V lookup: CDR1 SGHTA, CDR2 FQGTGA. The V gene lost 3 bases and the J gene lost 7 bases, with 12 bases spanning the gap. The length of the CDR3 is 14 residues. The CDR3 reads CASSFTRGGGELFF. For the CDR3, the DNA is TGTGCCAGCAGCTTTACCAGGGGCGGCGGGGAGCTGTTTTTT.

The chain employs TRBV4-2 and TRBJ2-7; no firm D call. The CDR3 sequence is 13 residues long. The germline V gene encodes CDR1 LGHNA and CDR2 YNFKEQ. Between the trimmed V and J ends, which lost 0 bases and 2 bases, there was a span of 5 bases. The CDR3 DNA reads TGTGCCAGCAGCCAAGATTATGCCTACGAGCAGTACTTC. Translation gives CASSQDYAYEQYF.

The chain couples TRBV5-8 to TRBJ2-7, with a possible D match to TRBD2 (5 bases). The CDR3 consists of 14 residues. Germline lookup yields CDR1 SGHTS and CDR2 YDEGEE. V was trimmed by 3 bases and J by 3 bases, leaving 13 bases between them. As DNA, the CDR3 is TGTGCCAGCAGCTCCGGACTTTTTGACTACGAGCAGTACTTC. As protein: CASSSGLFDYEQYF.

The genes are TRBV18 and TRBJ2-7; D is uncertain. The V end was cut by 0 bases, the J end by 0 bases, with 6 bases between. CDR1 is KGHSH and CDR2 is LQKENI in the germline V gene. The CDR3 covers 14 residues. The CDR3 protein is CASSPPISSYEQYF. The CDR3 nucleotides read TGTGCCAGCTCACCACCTATCTCCTCCTACGAGCAGTACTTC.

This clonotype has more than one count but fewer than ten. The chain uses TRBV30 and TRBJ2-1; D is perhaps TRBD1 (5 bases). The germline gives CDR1 GTSNPN, CDR2 SVGIG (reference sequence). The CDR3 totals 12 residues. Trimming pared 8 bases from V and 9 bases from J, leaving 17 bases between. The CDR3: CAGDSDEREQFF. CDR3 DNA sequence: TGTGCCGGTGACAGCGACGAGCGTGAGCAGTTCTTC.

This clonotype was observed a handful of times. The gene calls are TRBV6-1 and TRBJ2-3; 9 bases are shared with TRBD1. The germline V gene encodes CDR1 MNHNS and CDR2 SASEGT. The CDR3 contains 15 residues. Trimming cost V 7 bases and J 6 bases; bases outside gene matches: 11. CDR3 nucleotide sequence: TGTGCCAGCACCTTGGGACAGGGAGGGGAGGATACGCAGTATTTT. This gives the protein CASTLGQGGEDTQYF.

The V gene is TRBV11-2, the J gene TRBJ2-2, with 16 bases aligning to TRBD2. Germline CDR1 and CDR2: SGHAT and FQNNGV. V was clipped by 4 bases and J by 0 bases; unmatched bases: 2. This CDR3 has 18 amino acids. This chain's CDR3 is CASSSGTSGGANTGELFF. CDR3 nucleotide sequence: TGTGCCAGCAGCTCCGGGACTAGCGGGGGGGCGAACACCGGGGAGCTGTTTTTT.